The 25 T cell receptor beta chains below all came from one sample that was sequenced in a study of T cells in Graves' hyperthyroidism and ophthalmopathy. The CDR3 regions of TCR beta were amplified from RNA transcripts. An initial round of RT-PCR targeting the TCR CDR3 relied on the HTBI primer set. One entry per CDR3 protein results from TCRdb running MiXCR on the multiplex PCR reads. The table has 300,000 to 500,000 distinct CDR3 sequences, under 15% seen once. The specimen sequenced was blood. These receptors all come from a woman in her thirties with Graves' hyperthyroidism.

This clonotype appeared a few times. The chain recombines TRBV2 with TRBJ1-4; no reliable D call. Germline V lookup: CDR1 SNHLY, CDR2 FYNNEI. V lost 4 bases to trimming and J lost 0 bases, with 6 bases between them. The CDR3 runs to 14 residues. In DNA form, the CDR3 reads TGTGCCAGCAGTGGCCATACAACTAATGAAAAACTGTTTTTT. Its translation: CASSGHTTNEKLFF.

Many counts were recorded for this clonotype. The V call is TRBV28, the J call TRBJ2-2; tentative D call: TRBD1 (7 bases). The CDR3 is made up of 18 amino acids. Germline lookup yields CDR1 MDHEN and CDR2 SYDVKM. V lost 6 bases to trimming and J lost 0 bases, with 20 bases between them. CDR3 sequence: CASSPLGGTVSNTGELFF. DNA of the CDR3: TGTGCCAGCAGCCCCCTTGGCGGGACAGTTTCGAACACCGGGGAGCTGTTTTTT.

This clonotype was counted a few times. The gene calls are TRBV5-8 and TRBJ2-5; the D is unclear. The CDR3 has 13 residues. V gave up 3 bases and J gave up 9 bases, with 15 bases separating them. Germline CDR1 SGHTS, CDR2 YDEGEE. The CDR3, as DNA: TGTGCCAGCAGCTCAGGAAACAGCCAGGCCCAGTACTTC. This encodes CASSSGNSQAQYF.

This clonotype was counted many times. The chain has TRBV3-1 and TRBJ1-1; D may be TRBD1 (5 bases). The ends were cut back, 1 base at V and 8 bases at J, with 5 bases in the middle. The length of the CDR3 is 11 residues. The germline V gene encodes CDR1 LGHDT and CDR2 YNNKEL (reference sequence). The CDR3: CASSQGGEAFF. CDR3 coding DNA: TGTGCCAGCAGCCAAGGGGGGGAAGCTTTCTTT.

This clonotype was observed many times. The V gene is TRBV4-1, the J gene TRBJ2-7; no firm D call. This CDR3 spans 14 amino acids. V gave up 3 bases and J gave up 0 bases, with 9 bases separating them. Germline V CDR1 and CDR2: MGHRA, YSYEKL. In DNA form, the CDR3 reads TGCGCCAGCAGCCACGTCCTGAGCTCCTACGAGCAGTACTTC. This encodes CASSHVLSSYEQYF.

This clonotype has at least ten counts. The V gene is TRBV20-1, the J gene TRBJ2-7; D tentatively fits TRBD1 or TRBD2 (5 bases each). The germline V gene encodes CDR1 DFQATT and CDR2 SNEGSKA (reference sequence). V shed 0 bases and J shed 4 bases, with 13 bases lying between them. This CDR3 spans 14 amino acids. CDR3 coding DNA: TGCAGTGCTAGAGAGTCGGGACGGACATACGAGCAGTACTTC. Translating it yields CSARESGRTYEQYF.

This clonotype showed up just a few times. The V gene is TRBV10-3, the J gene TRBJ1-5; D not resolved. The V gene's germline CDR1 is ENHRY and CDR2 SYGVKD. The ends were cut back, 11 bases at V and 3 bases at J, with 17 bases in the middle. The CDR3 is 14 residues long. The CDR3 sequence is CAAHSGSANQPQHF. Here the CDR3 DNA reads TGTGCCGCTCACTCGGGGTCGGCCAATCAGCCCCAGCATTTT.

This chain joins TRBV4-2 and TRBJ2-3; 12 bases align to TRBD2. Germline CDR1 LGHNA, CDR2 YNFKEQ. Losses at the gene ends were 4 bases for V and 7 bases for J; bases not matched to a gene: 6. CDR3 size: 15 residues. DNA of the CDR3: TGTGCCAGCAGCCGCCGACTAGCGGGAGAGTATACGCAGTATTTT. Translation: CASSRRLAGEYTQYF.

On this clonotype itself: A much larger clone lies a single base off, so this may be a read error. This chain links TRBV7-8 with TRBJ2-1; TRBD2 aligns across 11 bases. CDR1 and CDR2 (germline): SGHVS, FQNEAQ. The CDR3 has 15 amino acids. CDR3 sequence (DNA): TGTGCCAGCAGCCAGGGACTAGCGGATTACAATCAGCAGTTCTTC. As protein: CASSQGLADYNQQFF.

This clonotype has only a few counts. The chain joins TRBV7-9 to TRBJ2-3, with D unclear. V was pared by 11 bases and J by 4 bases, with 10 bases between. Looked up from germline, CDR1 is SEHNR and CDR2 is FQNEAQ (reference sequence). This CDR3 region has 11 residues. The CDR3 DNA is TGTGCCGCTCGCGGTTCAGATACGCAGTATTTT. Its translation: CAARGSDTQYF.

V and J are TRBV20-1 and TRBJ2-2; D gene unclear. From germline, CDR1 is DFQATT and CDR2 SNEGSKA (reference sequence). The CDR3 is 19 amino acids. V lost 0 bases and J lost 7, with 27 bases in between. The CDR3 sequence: CSARDLERSSKGSFGELFF. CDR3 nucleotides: TGCAGTGCTAGAGATCTCGAGCGTAGCTCTAAAGGAAGTTTCGGGGAGCTGTTTTTT.

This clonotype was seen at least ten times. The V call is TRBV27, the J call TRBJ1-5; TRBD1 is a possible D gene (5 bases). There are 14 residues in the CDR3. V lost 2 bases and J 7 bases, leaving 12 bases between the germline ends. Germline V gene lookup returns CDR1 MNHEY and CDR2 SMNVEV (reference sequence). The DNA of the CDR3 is TGTGCCAGCAGTTTAGTAAGAGGGGCCCAGCCCCAGCATTTT. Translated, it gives CASSLVRGAQPQHF.

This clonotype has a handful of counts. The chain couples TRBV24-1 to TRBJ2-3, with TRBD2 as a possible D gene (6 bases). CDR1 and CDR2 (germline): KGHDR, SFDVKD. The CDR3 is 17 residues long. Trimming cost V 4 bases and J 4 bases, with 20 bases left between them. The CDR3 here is CATSDPLNRRASDTQYF. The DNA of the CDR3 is TGTGCCACCAGTGACCCTTTGAACCGGAGGGCCTCAGATACGCAGTATTTT.

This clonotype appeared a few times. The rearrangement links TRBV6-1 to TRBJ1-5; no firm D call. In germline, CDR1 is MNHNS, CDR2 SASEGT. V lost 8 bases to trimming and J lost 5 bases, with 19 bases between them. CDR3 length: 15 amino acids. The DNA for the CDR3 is TGTGCCAGCGGAGGCCAACCGATGGCCTATCAGCCCCAGCATTTT. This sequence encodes CASGGQPMAYQPQHF.

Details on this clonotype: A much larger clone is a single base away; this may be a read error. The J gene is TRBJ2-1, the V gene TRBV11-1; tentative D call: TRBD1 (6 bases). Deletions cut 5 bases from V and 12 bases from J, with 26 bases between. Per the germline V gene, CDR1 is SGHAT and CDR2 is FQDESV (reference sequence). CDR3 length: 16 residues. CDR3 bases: TGTGCCAGCAGCCGACGGTTCGGGACAATAACAAGGGGGCAGTTCTTC. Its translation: CASSRRFGTITRGQFF.

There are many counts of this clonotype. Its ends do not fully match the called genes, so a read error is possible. CDR3 loop: CAWSVQETDTQYF. In DNA form, the CDR3 reads TGTGCCTGGAGTGTACAAGAGACAGACACGCAGTATTTT. V usage is TRBV30 and J usage is TRBJ2-3; weak D call: TRBD1 (5 bases). The CDR3 length is 13 residues. CDR1 is GTSNPN and CDR2 is SVGIG in the germline V gene (reference sequence). The complete variable domain, with remaining parts taken from reference TRBV30 and TRBJ2-3, reads SQTIHQWPATLVQPVGSPLSLECTVEGTSNPNLYWYRQAAGRGLQLLFYSVGIGQISSEVPQNLSASRPQDRQFILSSKKLLLSDSGFYLCAWSVQETDTQYFGPGTRLTVL.

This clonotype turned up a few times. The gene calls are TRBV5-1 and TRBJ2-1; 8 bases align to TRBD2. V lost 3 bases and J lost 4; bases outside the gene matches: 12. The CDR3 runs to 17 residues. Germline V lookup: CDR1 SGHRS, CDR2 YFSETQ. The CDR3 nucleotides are TGCGCCAGCAGCTGGGACCTTTCTAGCGGGCCTTACAATGAGCAGTTCTTC. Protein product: CASSWDLSSGPYNEQFF. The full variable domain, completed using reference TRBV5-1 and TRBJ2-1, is KAGVTQTPRYLIKTRGQQVTLSCSPISGHRSVSWYQQTPGQGLQFLFEYFSETQRNKGNFPGRFSGRQFSNSRSEMNVSTLELGDSALYLCASSWDLSSGPYNEQFFGPGTRLTVL.

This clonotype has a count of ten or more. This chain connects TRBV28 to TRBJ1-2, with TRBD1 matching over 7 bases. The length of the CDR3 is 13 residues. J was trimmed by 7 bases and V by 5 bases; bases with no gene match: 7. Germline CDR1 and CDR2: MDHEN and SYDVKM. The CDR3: CASSEGGTGGYTF. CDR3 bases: TGTGCCAGCAGTGAAGGGGGCACGGGTGGCTACACCTTC.

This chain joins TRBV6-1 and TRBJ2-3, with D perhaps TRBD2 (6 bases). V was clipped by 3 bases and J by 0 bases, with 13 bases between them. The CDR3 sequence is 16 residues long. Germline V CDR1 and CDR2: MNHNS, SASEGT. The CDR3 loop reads CASSDRGLASTDTQYF. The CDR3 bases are TGTGCCAGCAGTGATCGGGGGTTGGCTAGCACAGATACGCAGTATTTT.

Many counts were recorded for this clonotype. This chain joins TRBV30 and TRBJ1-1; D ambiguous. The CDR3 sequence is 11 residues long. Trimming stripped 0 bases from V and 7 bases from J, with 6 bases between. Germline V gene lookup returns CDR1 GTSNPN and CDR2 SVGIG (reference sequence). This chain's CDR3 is CAWSVVYEAFF. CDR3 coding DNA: TGTGCCTGGAGTGTAGTTTATGAAGCTTTCTTT.

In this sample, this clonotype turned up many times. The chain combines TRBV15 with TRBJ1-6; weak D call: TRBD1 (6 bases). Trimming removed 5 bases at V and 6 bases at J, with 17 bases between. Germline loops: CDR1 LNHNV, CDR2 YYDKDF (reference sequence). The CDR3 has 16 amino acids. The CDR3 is CATSVGGNNRNSPLHF. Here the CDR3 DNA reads TGTGCCACCAGCGTCGGGGGCAACAATCGTAATTCACCCCTCCACTTT.

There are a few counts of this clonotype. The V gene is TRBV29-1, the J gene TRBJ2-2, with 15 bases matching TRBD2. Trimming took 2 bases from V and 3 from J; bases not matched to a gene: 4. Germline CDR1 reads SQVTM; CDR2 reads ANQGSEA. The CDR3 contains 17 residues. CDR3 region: CSVESGTSGRYTGELFF. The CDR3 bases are TGCAGCGTTGAATCCGGGACTAGCGGGAGGTACACCGGGGAGCTGTTTTTT.

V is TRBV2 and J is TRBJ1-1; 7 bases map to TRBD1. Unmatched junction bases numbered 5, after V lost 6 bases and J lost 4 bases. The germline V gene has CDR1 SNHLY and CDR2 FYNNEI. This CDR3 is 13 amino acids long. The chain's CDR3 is CASSGQVFTEAFF. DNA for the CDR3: TGTGCCAGCAGCGGACAGGTTTTCACTGAAGCTTTCTTT.

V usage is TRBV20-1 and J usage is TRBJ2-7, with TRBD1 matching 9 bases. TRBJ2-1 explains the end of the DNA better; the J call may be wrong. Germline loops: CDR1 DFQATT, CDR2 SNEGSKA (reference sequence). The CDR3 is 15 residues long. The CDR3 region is CSASVHRGRGYEQFF. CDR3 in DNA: TGCAGTGCTAGTGTTCACAGGGGGCGAGGCTACGAGCAGTTCTTC.

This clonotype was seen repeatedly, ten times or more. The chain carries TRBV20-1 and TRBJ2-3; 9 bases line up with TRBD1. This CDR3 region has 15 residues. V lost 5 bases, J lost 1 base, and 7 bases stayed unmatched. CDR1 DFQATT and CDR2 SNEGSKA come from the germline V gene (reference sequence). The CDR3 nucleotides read TGCAGTGCTCGACCCTGGGACAGGGGCACAGATACGCAGTATTTT. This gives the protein CSARPWDRGTDTQYF.